The 9 T cell receptor beta chains below come from one sample, sequenced in a study of blood T cells in healthy people across ages. A J-beta primer mix and a sample-barcoded 5' primer were used in a second PCR of roughly 6 to 11 cycles. TCRdb passed the 5' RACE reads through MiXCR, listing each CDR3 protein once. The sample lists about 620,000 distinct CDR3 sequences; 40% to 65% were seen once. Sequenced material: blood. The receptors stem from a woman aged 80 or over in good health.

This clonotype was seen repeatedly, ten times or more. V and J are TRBV15 and TRBJ1-2, with a tentative D call TRBD1 (5 bases). The germline V gene encodes CDR1 LNHNV and CDR2 YYDKDF (reference sequence). Trimming removed 3 bases at V and 8 bases at J, with 13 bases between. This CDR3 is built from 13 residues. The CDR3 sequence: CATSRSQGGGYTF. CDR3 sequence (DNA): TGTGCCACCAGCAGGTCCCAGGGTGGAGGCTACACCTTC.

This clonotype showed up just a few times. The V and J genes are TRBV2 and TRBJ2-2; D not resolved. The germline V and J ends were trimmed by 7 bases and 2 bases, with 11 bases remaining between them. Germline V gene lookup returns CDR1 SNHLY and CDR2 FYNNEI. The CDR3 length is 14 residues. The CDR3 loop is CASKKYPNTGELFF. CDR3 DNA sequence: TGTGCCAGCAAGAAATACCCTAACACCGGGGAGCTGTTTTTT.

This clonotype was seen a few times. The genes are TRBV5-1 and TRBJ2-1, with 9 bases fitting TRBD2. This CDR3 is 15 amino acids long. Germline V gives CDR1 SGHRS, CDR2 YFSETQ. Losses at the gene ends were 1 base for V and 8 bases for J; bases not matched to a gene: 7. The CDR3 here is CASSLLAGTVYEQFF. In DNA form, the CDR3 reads TGCGCCAGCAGCTTGCTAGCGGGAACGGTATATGAGCAGTTCTTC.

The sample holds many counts of this clonotype. The V and J genes are TRBV2 and TRBJ2-5, with D perhaps TRBD2 (7 bases). V was cut by 5 bases and J by 1 base, with 14 bases left in between. The CDR3 has 15 amino acids. Germline V lookup: CDR1 SNHLY, CDR2 FYNNEI. CDR3 sequence reads: CASSQWGGPQETQYF. The CDR3 bases are TGTGCCAGCAGTCAGTGGGGGGGGCCCCAAGAGACCCAGTACTTC. Supplemented by reference TRBV2 and TRBJ2-5, the full variable domain reads EPEVTQTPSHQVTQMGQEVILRCVPISNHLYFYWYRQILGQKVEFLVSFYNNEISEKSEIFDDQFSVERPDGSNFTLKIRSTKLEDSAMYFCASSQWGGPQETQYFGPGTRLLVL.

This clonotype has at least ten counts. The V call is TRBV7-3, the J call TRBJ2-2; 9 bases align to TRBD2. The CDR3 runs 16 residues. V shed 5 bases and J 4 bases; nucleotides not matched to a gene: 8. Germline CDR1 reads SGHTA; CDR2 reads FQGTGA. The CDR3 coding sequence is TGTGCCAGCAGCCTTAGCGGGAGCAGCCGCACCGGGGAGCTGTTTTTT. Translating gives CASSLSGSSRTGELFF. Complete variable domain (other parts from reference TRBV7-3 and TRBJ2-2): GAGVSQTPSNKVTEKGKYVELRCDPISGHTALYWYRQSLGQGPEFLIYFQGTGAADDSGLPNDRFFAVRPEGSVSTLKIQRTERGDSAVYLCASSLSGSSRTGELFFGEGSRLTVL.

The gene calls are TRBV20-1 and TRBJ2-3; D is possibly TRBD1 (5 bases). The CDR3 has 16 residues. CDR1 and CDR2 from the germline V gene are DFQATT and SNEGSKA (reference sequence). Trimming cost V 1 base and J 1 base, with 15 bases left between them. CDR3 sequence reads: CSARADIPNRTDTQYF. In DNA form, the CDR3 reads TGCAGTGCTAGAGCGGACATCCCTAATCGCACAGATACGCAGTATTTT.

The rearrangement uses TRBV20-1 and TRBJ2-6; D uncertain. This CDR3 spans 14 amino acids. Trimming cost V 0 bases and J 2 bases, with 5 bases left between them. Germline V gives CDR1 DFQATT, CDR2 SNEGSKA (reference sequence). The CDR3 DNA is TGCAGTGCTAGAGATTTAGCTGGGGCCAACGTCCTGACTTTC. Translated: CSARDLAGANVLTF.

This chain joins TRBV3-1 and TRBJ2-4; 10 positions match TRBD1. The J call may be in error: the DNA end matches TRBJ2-7 better. This CDR3 is built from 17 residues. The germline gives CDR1 LGHDT, CDR2 YNNKEL (reference sequence). The CDR3 loop is CASSHDARDRGYYEQYF. CDR3 coding DNA: TGTGCCAGCAGCCATGATGCCCGGGACAGGGGTTACTACGAGCAGTACTTC.

The chain is built from TRBV20-1 and TRBJ1-5; D ambiguous. The V end lost 0 bases, the J end lost 4 bases, and 10 bases lay between the germline ends. Germline V gives CDR1 DFQATT, CDR2 SNEGSKA (reference sequence). This CDR3 contains 14 residues. CDR3 sequence reads: CSARDQRVNQPQHF. CDR3 in DNA: TGCAGTGCTAGAGATCAAAGAGTAAATCAGCCCCAGCATTTT.